This T cell receptor beta chain was observed in a study of beta chain features in type 1 diabetes. About the study: The samples had around 98 million sorted cells examined in all.

Trimming removed 2 bases at V and 6 bases at J, with 9 bases between. Per germline, CDR1 MDHEN and CDR2 SYDVKM. This CDR3 is 13 amino acids long. Overall study results and limits: Fewer insertions but more deletions were seen at VDJ junctions in type 1 diabetes patients.

The investigators reverse transcribed all of the isolated RNA, so they sequenced expressed TCRB transcripts. TCRdb's copy holds only in-frame clones and misses some; the assay was immunoSEQ multiplex PCR. The sample carries approximately 380,000 clones, less than 15% recorded once. Comments on this clone: Antigen unknown.

Material for sequencing was naive CD4+ T cells from blood. The receptor comes from a woman aged 18-29 years in good health. V usage is TRBV28 and J usage is TRBJ2-3; the D gene is possibly TRBD2 (6 bases). CDR3 residues: CASSLMEGDTQYF. For the CDR3, the DNA is TGTGCCAGCAGTTTAATGGAGGGTGATACGCAGTATTTT. The variable domain in full, with the rest retrieved from reference TRBV28 and TRBJ2-3, is DVKVTQSSRYLVKRTGEKVFLECVQDMDHENMFWYRQDPGLGLRLIYFSYDVKMKEKGDIPEGYSVSREKKERFSLILESASTNQTSMYLCASSLMEGDTQYFGPGTRLTVL.